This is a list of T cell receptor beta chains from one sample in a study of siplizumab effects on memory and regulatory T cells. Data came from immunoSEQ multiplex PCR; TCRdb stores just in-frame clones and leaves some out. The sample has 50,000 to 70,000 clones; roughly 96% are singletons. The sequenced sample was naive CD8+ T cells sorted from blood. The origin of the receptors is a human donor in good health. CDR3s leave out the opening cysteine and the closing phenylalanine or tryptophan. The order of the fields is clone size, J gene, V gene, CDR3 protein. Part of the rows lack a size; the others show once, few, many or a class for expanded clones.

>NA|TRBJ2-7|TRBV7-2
ASSRPDYEQY
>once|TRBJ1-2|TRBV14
ASDAQGGGYT
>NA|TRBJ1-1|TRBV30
AWSVGTEAF
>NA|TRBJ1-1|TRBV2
ASSVGRANTEAF
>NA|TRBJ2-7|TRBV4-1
ASSQEGPEQY
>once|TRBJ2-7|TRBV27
ASSLTGGYEQY
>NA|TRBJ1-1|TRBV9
ASSVEGGGTEAF
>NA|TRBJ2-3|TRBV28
ASSLLWSTDTQY
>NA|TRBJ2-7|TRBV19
GNRDRKLREQY
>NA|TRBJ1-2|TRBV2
ASSRSAGIYGYT
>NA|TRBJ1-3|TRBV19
ATRGVNGNTIY
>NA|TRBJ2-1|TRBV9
ASSLGSGGANEQF
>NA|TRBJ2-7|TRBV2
AKPDSGHEQY
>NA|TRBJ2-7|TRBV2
ASSEGNPYGPAYEQY
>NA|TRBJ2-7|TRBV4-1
ASSQDRGGSYEQY
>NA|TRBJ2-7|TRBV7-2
ASSFQGYEQY
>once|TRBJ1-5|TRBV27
ASSLGGGLVQPQH
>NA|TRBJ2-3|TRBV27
ASSLRTSGTDTQY
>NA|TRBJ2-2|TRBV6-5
ASTGAANTGELF
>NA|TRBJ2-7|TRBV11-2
ASSLVGGGEQY
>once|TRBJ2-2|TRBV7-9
ASSLGGWVTRGTGELF
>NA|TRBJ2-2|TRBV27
ASSLSGAGELF
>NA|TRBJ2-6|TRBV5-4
ATDRAGANVLT
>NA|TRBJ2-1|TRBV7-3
ASSLSGQGYNEQF
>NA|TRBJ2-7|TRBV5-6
ASSFGDSPYEQY
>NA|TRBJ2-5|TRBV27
ASSFGRDQETQY
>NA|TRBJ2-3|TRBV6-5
ASSLGTSTDTQY
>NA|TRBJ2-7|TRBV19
ASSILPGEQY
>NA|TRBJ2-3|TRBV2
ASSENYGMGTDTQY
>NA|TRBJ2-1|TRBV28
ASSAWDLDNEQF
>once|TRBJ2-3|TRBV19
ASSSGQGGADTQY
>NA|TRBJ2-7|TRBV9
ASSPDGSLWNEQY
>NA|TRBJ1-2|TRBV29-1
SVVQEANYGYT
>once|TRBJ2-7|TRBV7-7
ASSLGVGPYEQY
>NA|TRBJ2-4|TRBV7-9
ASSFVELAKNIQY
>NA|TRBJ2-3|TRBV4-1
ASSRTGGGGDTQY
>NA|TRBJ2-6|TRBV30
AWSVGTGANVLT
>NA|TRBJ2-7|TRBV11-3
ASSLDYGDEQY
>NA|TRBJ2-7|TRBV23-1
ASSQSATGNYEQY
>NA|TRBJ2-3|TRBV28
ASSLGSDTQY
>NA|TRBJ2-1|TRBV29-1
SSGGDEQF
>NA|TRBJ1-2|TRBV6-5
ASSYSRNYGYT
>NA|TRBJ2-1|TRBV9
ASSATGDHEQF
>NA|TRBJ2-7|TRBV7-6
ASSLLAGGSYEQY
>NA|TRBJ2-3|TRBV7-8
ASSLFVAGGAQY
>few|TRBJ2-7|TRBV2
ASSDTVSPYEQY
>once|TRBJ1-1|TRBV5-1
ASSLGTGYFEAF
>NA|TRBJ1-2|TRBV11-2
ASSLGGVGYT
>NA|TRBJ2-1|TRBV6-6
ASSYSAYNEQF
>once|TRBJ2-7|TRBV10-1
ASSEGQY
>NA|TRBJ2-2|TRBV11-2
ASSPSTGNTGELF